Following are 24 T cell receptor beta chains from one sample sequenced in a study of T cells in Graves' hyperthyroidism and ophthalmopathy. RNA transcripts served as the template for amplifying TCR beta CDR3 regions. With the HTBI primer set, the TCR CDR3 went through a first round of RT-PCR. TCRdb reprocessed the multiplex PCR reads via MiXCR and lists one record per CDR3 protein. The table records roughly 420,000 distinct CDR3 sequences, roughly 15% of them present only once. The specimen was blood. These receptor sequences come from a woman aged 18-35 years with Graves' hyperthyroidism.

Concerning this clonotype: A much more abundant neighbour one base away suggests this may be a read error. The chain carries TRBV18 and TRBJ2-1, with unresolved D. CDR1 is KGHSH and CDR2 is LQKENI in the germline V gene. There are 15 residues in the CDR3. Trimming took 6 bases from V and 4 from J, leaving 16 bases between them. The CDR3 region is CASSLDGSFYNEQFF. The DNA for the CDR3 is TGTGCCAGCTCCCTCGACGGTTCCTTTTACAATGAGCAGTTCTTC.

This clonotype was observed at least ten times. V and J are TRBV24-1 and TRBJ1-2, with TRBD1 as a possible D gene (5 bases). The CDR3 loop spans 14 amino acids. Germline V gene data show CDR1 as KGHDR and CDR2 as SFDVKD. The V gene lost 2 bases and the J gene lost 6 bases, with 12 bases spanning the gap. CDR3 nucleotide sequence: TGTGCCACCAGTGATTCGGGGGGAAGGCATGGCTACACCTTC. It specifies CATSDSGGRHGYTF.

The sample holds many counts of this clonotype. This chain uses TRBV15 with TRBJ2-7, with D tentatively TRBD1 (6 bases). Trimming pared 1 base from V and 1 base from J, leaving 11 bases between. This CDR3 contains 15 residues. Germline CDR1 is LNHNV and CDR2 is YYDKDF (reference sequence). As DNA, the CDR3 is TGTGCCACCAGCAGAGGCTCGCAGGGGTCCTACGAGCAGTACTTC. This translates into CATSRGSQGSYEQYF.

The DNA of the CDR3 is TGCAGTTCCCTAGCGGGGGGGACAGATACGCAGTATTTT. This codes for CSSLAGGTDTQYF. This sequence joins TRBV20-1 and TRBJ2-3; 12 bases are a match to TRBD2. Germline CDR1 and CDR2: DFQATT and SNEGSKA (reference sequence). V lost 8 bases to trimming and J lost 3 bases; unmatched junction nucleotides: 3. The CDR3 extends over 13 amino acids.

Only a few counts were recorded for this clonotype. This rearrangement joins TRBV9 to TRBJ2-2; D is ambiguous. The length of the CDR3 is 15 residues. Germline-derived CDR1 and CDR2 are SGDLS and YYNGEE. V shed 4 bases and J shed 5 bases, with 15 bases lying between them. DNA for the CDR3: TGTGCCAGCAGCCTCGACACCCCGTGGACCGGGGAGCTGTTTTTT. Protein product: CASSLDTPWTGELFF.

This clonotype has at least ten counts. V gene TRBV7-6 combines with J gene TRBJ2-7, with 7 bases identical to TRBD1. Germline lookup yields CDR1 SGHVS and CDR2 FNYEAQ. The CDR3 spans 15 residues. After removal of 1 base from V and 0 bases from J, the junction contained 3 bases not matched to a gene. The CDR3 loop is CASSLGGQPSYEQYF. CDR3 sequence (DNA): TGTGCCAGCAGCTTAGGGGGACAGCCCTCCTACGAGCAGTACTTC.

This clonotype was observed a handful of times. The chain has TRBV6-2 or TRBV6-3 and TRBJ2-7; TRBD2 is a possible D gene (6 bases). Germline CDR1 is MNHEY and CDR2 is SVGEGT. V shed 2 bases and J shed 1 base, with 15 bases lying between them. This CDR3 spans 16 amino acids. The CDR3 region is CASSYPMTSSSYEQYF. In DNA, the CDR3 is TGTGCCAGCAGTTACCCTATGACTAGTTCGTCCTACGAGCAGTACTTC.

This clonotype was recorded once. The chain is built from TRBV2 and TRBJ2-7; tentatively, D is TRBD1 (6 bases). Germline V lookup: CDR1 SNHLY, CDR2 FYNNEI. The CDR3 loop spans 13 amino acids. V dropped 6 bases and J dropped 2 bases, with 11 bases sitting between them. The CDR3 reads CASSGTGPYEQYF. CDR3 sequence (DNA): TGTGCCAGCAGCGGAACAGGGCCCTACGAGCAGTACTTC.

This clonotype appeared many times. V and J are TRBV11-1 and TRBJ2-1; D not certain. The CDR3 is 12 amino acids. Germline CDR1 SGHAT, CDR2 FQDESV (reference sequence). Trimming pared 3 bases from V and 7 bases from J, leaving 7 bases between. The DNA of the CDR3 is TGTGCCAGCAGCTTCTGGCGGAATGAGCAGTTCTTC. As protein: CASSFWRNEQFF. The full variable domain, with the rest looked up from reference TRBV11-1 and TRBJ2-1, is EAEVAQSPRYKITEKSQAVAFWCDPISGHATLYWYRQILGQGPELLVQFQDESVVDDSQLPKDRFSAERLKGVDSTLKIQPAELGDSAMYLCASSFWRNEQFFGPGTRLTVL.

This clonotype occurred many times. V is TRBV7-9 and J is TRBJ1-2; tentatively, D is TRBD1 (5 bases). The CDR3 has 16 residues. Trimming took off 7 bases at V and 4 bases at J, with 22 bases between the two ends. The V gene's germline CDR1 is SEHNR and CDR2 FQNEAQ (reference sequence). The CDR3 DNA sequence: TGTGCCAGCACCCCAAGATTGACAGATACCGGCTATGGCTACACCTTC. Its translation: CASTPRLTDTGYGYTF. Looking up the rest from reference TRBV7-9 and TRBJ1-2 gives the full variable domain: DTGVSQNPRHKITKRGQNVTFRCDPISEHNRLYWYRQTLGQGPEFLTYFQNEAQLEKSRLLSDRFSAERPKGSFSTLEIQRTEQGDSAMYLCASTPRLTDTGYGYTFGSGTRLTVV.

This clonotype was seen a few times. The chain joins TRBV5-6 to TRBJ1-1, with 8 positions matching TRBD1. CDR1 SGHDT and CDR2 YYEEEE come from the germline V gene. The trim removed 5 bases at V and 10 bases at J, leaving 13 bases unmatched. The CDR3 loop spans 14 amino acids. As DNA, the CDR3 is TGTGCCAGCAGACCCGGGACAGGAATGGGGGTAGCTTTCTTT. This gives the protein CASRPGTGMGVAFF.

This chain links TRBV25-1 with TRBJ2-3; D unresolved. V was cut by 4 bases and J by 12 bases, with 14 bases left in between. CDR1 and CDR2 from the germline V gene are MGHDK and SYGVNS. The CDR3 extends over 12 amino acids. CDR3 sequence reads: CASSATVRIQYF. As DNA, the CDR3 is TGTGCCAGCAGTGCCACTGTTCGGATACAGTATTTT.

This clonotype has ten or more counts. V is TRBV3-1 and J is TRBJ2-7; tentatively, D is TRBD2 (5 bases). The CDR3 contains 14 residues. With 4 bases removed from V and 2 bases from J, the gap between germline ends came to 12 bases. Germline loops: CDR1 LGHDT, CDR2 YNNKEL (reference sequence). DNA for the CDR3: TGTGCCAGCAGCCCCCAAACTAGAACCTACGAGCAGTACTTC. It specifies CASSPQTRTYEQYF.

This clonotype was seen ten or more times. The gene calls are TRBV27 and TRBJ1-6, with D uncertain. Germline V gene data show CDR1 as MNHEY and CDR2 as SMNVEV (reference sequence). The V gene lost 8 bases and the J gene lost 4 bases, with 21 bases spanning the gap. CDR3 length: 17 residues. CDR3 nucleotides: TGTGCCAGCTCCGGCATGCCTCCAGCATTTTATAATTCACCCCTCCACTTT. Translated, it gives CASSGMPPAFYNSPLHF.

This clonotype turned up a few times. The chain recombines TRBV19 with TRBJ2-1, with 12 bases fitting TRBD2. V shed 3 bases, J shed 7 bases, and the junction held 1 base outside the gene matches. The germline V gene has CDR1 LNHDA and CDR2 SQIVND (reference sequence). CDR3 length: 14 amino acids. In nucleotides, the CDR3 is TGTGCCAGTAGTATTACTAGCGGGAGGAATGAGCAGTTCTTC. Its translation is CASSITSGRNEQFF.

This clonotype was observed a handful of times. CDR3 sequence reads: CASSLGIYYEQYF. The DNA for the CDR3 is TGTGCCAGCAGCCTCGGGATTTATTACGAGCAGTACTTC. The chain employs TRBV28 and TRBJ2-7, with D possibly being TRBD2 (5 bases). CDR3 size: 13 residues. Trimming took 6 bases from V and 4 from J, leaving 13 bases between them. The germline V gene encodes CDR1 MDHEN and CDR2 SYDVKM. Together with reference TRBV28 and TRBJ2-7, the CDR3 gives the full variable domain: DVKVTQSSRYLVKRTGEKVFLECVQDMDHENMFWYRQDPGLGLRLIYFSYDVKMKEKGDIPEGYSVSREKKERFSLILESASTNQTSMYLCASSLGIYYEQYFGPGTRLTVT.

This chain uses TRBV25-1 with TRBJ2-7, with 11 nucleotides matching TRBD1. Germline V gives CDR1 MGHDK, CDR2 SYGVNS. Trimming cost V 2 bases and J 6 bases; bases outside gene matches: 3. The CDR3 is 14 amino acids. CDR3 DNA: TGTGCCAGCAGTGAAGGGACAGGGGGGTTCGAGCAGTACTTC. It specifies CASSEGTGGFEQYF.

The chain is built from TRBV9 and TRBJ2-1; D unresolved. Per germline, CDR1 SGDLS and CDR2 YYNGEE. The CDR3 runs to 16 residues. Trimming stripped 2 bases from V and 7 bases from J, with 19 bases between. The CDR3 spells CASSVFSKGWENEQFF. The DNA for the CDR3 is TGTGCCAGCAGCGTTTTTTCGAAGGGTTGGGAAAATGAGCAGTTCTTC.

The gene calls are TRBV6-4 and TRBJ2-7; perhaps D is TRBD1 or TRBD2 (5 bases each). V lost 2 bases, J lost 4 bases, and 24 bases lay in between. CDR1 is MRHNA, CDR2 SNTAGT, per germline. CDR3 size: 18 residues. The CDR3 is CASSDRPWGIDGTYEQYF. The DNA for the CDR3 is TGTGCCAGCAGTGACCGGCCTTGGGGGATCGACGGTACTTACGAGCAGTACTTC.

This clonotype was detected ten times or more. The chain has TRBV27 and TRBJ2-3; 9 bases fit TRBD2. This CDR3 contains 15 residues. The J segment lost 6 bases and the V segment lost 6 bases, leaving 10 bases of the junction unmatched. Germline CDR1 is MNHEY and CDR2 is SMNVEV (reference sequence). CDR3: CASRELAGAADTQYF. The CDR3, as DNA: TGTGCCAGCAGAGAATTAGCGGGAGCAGCGGATACGCAGTATTTT.

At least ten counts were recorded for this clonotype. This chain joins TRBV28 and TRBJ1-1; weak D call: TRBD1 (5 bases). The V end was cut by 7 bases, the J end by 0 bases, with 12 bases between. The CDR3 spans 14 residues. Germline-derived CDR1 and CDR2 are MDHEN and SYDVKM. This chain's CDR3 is CASNAGSMNTEAFF. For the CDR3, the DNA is TGTGCCAGCAACGCAGGGAGCATGAACACTGAAGCTTTCTTT. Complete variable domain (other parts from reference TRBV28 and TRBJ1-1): DVKVTQSSRYLVKRTGEKVFLECVQDMDHENMFWYRQDPGLGLRLIYFSYDVKMKEKGDIPEGYSVSREKKERFSLILESASTNQTSMYLCASNAGSMNTEAFFGQGTRLTVV.

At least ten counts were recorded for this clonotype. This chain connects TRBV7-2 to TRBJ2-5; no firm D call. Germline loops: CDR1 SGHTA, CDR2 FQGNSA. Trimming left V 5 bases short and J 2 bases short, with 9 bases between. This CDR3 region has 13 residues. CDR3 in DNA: TGTGCCAGCAGCCTAACCAATCAAGAGACCCAGTACTTC. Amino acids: CASSLTNQETQYF.

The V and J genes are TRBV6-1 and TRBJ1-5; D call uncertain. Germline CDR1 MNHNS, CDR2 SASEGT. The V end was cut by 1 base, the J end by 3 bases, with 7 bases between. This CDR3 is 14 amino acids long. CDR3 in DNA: TGTGCCAGCAGTGAAGTGCAGGTCAATCAGCCCCAGCATTTT. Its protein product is CASSEVQVNQPQHF.

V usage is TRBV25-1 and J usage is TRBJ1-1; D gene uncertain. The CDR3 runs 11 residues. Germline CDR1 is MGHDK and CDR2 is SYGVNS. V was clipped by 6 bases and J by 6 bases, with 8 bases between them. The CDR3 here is CASRRSAEAFF. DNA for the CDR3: TGTGCCAGCAGAAGGTCGGCTGAAGCTTTCTTT.